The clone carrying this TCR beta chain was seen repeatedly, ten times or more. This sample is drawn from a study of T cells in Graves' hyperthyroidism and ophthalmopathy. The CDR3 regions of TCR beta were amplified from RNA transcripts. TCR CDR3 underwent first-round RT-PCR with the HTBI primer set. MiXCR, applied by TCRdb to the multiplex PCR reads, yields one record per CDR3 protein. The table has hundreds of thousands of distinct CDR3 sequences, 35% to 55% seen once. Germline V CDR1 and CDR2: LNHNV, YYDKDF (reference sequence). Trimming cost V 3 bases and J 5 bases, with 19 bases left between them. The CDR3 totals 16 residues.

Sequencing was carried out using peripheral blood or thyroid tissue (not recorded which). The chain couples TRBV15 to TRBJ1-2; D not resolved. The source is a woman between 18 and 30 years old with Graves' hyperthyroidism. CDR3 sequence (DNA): TGTGCCACCAGCAGCAGGTTCGGGCAGCTTCGTTATGGCTACACCTTC. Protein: CATSSRFGQLRYGYTF.